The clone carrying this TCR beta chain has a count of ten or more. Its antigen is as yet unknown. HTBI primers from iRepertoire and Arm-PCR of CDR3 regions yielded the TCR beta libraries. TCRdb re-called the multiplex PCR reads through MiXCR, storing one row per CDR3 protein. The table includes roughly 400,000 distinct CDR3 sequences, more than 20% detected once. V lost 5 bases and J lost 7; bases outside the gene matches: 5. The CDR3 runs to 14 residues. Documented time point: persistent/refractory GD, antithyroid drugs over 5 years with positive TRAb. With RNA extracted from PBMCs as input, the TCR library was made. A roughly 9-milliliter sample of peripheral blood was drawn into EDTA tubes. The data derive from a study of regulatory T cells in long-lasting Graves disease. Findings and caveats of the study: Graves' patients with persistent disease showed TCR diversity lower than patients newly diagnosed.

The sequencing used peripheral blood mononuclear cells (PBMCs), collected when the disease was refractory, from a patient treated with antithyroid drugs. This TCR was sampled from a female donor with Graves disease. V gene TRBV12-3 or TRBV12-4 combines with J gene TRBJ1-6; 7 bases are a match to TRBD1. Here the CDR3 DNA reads TGTGCCAGCAGTCCGACAGGGAACAATTCACCCCTCCACTTT. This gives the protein CASSPTGNNSPLHF.